Listed here is a single T cell receptor beta chain. This clonotype was seen a few times. Its antigen remains undetermined. Per-nucleotide qualities are absent, and no much larger clonotype sits a single base away. What this sample's treatment or condition label stands for: allogeneic hematopoietic cell transplantation with graft depleted of TCRalphabeta T cells and CD19 B cells. Transplant recipients were children who received TCRalphabeta/CD19-depleted allogeneic hematopoietic cell grafts. CDR1 MNHEY and CDR2 SMNVEV are derived from the germline V gene (reference sequence). The CDR3 runs 11 residues from the cysteine to the phenylalanine. The kept DNA is CDR3 alone, 33 bases in frame from the first base. V loses 6 bases of germline sequence and J loses 9 bases, and the interval between the two ends is 10 bases. This sample was taken from a study of T-cell reconstitution after alpha-beta-depleted transplantation in children (dated by TCRdb to the mid-2010s). About the full investigation: Using TCR repertoire profiling, the study followed T-cell immune reconstitution in a quantitative way in children after TCRalphabeta/CD19-depleted allogeneic hematopoietic cell transplantation.

The protocol used for the library was PCR. The sequencing machine was an Illumina HiSeq 2500. To normalize quantification of the TCRbeta repertoire, the TCR libraries were built with molecular barcoding that relied on unique molecular identifiers. The public reads were reprocessed in TCRdb via fastp at Q25 and MiXCR, keeping in-frame beta chains. Here each entry gathers all rows of one CDR3 protein and keeps the most common genes and DNA. This sample lists about 900,000 distinct CDR3 sequences; less than 30% were detected once. The ten largest clones add up to approximately 30% of the sample. Paper-wide results and their limitations: In some patients, the high TCRbeta diversity seen at day 60 was put down to recipient T cells and intrathymic progenitors that had survived conditioning. The frequencies of hyperexpanded clones fell over the following months, and after one year, T-cell counts and TCRbeta diversity were mostly attributed to newly produced T cells. The apparently early recovery of alphabetaT-cell counts about two months after transplant reportedly depended on only several hundred rapidly expanded clones that came from non-depleted graft cells.

This sample comprised PBMCs, mostly from graft donor cells, obtained 360 days after TCRalphabeta/CD19-depleted stem cell transplant. The chain was built from TRBV27 and TRBJ2-3, with no confidently assigned D gene. This TCR came from a boy in the first two years of life who had a stem cell transplant for SCID, so the T cells may come from the graft donor. CDR3 loop: CASRGPVTQYF. The bases are TGTGCCAGCAGGGGCCCCGTGACGCAGTATTTT.